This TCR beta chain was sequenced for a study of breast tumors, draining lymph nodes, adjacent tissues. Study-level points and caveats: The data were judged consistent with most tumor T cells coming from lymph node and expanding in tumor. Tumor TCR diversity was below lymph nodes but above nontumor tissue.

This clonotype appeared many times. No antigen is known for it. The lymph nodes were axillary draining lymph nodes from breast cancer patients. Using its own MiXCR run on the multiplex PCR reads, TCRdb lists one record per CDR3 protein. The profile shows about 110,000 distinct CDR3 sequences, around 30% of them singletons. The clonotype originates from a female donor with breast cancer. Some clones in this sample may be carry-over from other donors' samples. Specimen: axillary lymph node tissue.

Here the CDR3 reads CASSPGGETDTQYF. In nucleotides, the CDR3 is TGTGCCAGCAGCCCCGGGGGGGAGACAGATACGCAGTATTTT. This rearrangement joins TRBV9 to TRBJ2-3, with 8 bases aligning to TRBD2. With 4 bases clipped from V and 3 bases from J, the junction kept 4 bases outside the gene matches. Per germline, CDR1 SGDLS and CDR2 YYNGEE. The CDR3 length is 14 residues.